The rows below give T cell receptor beta chains drawn from one sample of a study of human T cells and chemical hapten exposure. Via MiXCR, TCRdb re-called the RACE reads, giving one row per CDR3 protein. This table has roughly 380,000 distinct CDR3 sequences, about 6% appearing once. The input for sequencing was whole blood, taken in connection with sensitization to the hapten diphenylcyclopropenone (DPC). Source of these receptors: a young woman with alopecia areata. Some clones in this sample may be carry-over from other donors' samples. The CDR3 runs from the conserved cysteine through the conserved F or W. The order of the fields is clone size, D gene, J gene, V gene, CDR3 protein, CDR3 DNA. The D gene is left open where the match is weak. Only some rows state a clone size, as once, few, many or a class for expanded clones.

size: NA
D: NA
J: TRBJ2-2
V: TRBV2
CDR3: CASINRSPGELFF
DNA: TGTGCCAGCATTAACAGGTCCCCCGGGGAGCTGTTTTTT

size: many
D: NA
J: TRBJ2-5
V: TRBV29-1
CDR3: CSVMEETQYF
DNA: TGCAGCGTTATGGAAGAGACCCAGTACTTC

size: few
D: NA
J: TRBJ2-1
V: TRBV29-1
CDR3: CSGGDSAYNEQFF
DNA: TGCAGCGGGGGGGACTCCGCGTACAATGAGCAGTTCTTC

size: many
D: NA
J: TRBJ2-7
V: TRBV6-2/TRBV6-3
CDR3: CASSYSSLSYEQYF
DNA: TGTGCCAGCAGTTACTCCAGTCTGTCCTACGAGCAGTACTTC

size: few
D: TRBD1
J: TRBJ2-3
V: TRBV3-1
CDR3: CASSPITGGGRDTQYF
DNA: TGTGCCAGCAGCCCGATCACAGGGGGAGGTCGGGATACGCAGTATTTT

size: NA
D: NA
J: TRBJ1-6
V: TRBV4-3
CDR3: CASSQDLTPNSPLHF
DNA: TGCGCCAGCAGCCAAGACCTAACCCCTAATTCACCCCTCCACTTT

size: few
D: NA
J: TRBJ1-1
V: TRBV28
CDR3: CASSPQSVQAFF
DNA: TGTGCCAGCAGTCCCCAGTCAGTCCAAGCTTTCTTT

size: few
D: NA
J: TRBJ2-3
V: TRBV18
CDR3: CASSPTNPDTQYF
DNA: TGTGCCAGCTCACCAACTAACCCAGATACGCAGTATTTT

size: few
D: NA
J: TRBJ1-2
V: TRBV6-1
CDR3: CASILGGDYGYTF
DNA: NA

size: NA
D: NA
J: TRBJ2-7
V: TRBV6-2/TRBV6-3
CDR3: CASRRQVSYEQYF
DNA: TGTGCCAGCAGGAGACAGGTGTCCTACGAGCAGTACTTC

size: many
D: TRBD1
J: TRBJ1-1
V: TRBV20-1
CDR3: CSASRGTGGTEAFF
DNA: TGCAGTGCTAGTCGAGGGACAGGGGGCACTGAAGCTTTCTTT

size: many
D: NA
J: TRBJ1-5
V: TRBV7-6
CDR3: CASSLGGLQPQHF
DNA: TGTGCCAGCAGCTTAGGTGGACTTCAGCCCCAGCATTTT

size: NA
D: TRBD2
J: TRBJ2-3
V: TRBV6-2/TRBV6-3
CDR3: CASSSLAGEHTQYF
DNA: TGTGCCAGCAGTTCCCTAGCGGGGGAACATACGCAGTATTTT

size: many
D: NA
J: TRBJ2-5
V: TRBV7-3
CDR3: CASSLSSVETQYF
DNA: TGTGCCAGCAGCTTAAGTAGCGTGGAGACCCAGTACTTC

size: NA
D: NA
J: TRBJ1-1
V: TRBV4-2
CDR3: CASSQERGYLTEAFF
DNA: TGTGCCAGCAGCCAAGAGAGGGGGTACCTCACTGAAGCTTTCTTT

size: many
D: TRBD1
J: TRBJ1-2
V: TRBV20-1
CDR3: CSAVRGSAGYTF
DNA: TGCAGTGCTGTCAGGGGGTCTGCCGGCTACACCTTC

size: NA
D: NA
J: TRBJ2-4
V: TRBV6-2/TRBV6-3
CDR3: CASLVLKRVAKNIQYF
DNA: TGTGCCAGCCTGGTACTCAAAAGGGTAGCCAAAAACATTCAGTACTTC

size: NA
D: NA
J: TRBJ2-2
V: TRBV7-2
CDR3: CASSLAGTMNTGELFF
DNA: TGTGCCAGCAGCTTAGCGGGGACAATGAACACCGGGGAGCTGTTTTTT

size: NA
D: TRBD1
J: TRBJ2-7
V: TRBV18
CDR3: CASSLRTGEDYEQYF
DNA: TGTGCCAGCTCACTAAGGACAGGGGAGGACTACGAGCAGTACTTC

size: NA
D: TRBD1
J: TRBJ2-5
V: TRBV6-2/TRBV6-3
CDR3: CASSYSRTGGLETQYF
DNA: TGTGCCAGCAGTTACTCCAGGACAGGGGGCTTGGAGACCCAGTACTTC

size: many
D: TRBD1
J: TRBJ1-3
V: TRBV6-5
CDR3: CASRRTGGRGNTIYF
DNA: TGTGCCAGCAGGCGGACAGGGGGTAGGGGAAACACCATATATTTT

size: many
D: TRBD1
J: TRBJ1-1
V: TRBV4-1
CDR3: CASSQEGTGGRTEAFF
DNA: TGCGCCAGCAGCCAAGAAGGGACAGGGGGCCGCACTGAAGCTTTCTTT

size: few
D: NA
J: TRBJ2-7
V: TRBV6-6
CDR3: CASRHFEAYEQYF
DNA: TGTGCCAGCCGCCACTTCGAAGCCTACGAGCAGTACTTC

size: few
D: NA
J: TRBJ1-5
V: TRBV6-4
CDR3: CASRTGPQHF
DNA: TGTGCCAGCAGGACCGGACCCCAGCATTTT

size: few
D: NA
J: TRBJ2-6
V: TRBV9
CDR3: CASSVAGFNTGQASGANVLTF
DNA: TGTGCCAGCAGCGTAGCTGGATTCAACACGGGCCAAGCCTCTGGGGCCAACGTCCTGACTTTC

size: many
D: NA
J: TRBJ1-2
V: TRBV28
CDR3: CASSLVQQRGYTF
DNA: TGTGCCAGCAGTTTGGTACAGCAACGTGGCTACACCTTC

size: few
D: NA
J: TRBJ1-1
V: TRBV12-3/TRBV12-4
CDR3: CASNPMTDTAFF
DNA: TGTGCCAGCAACCCGATGACCGATACGGCTTTCTTT

size: many
D: TRBD2
J: TRBJ2-2
V: TRBV7-3
CDR3: CASSSAGTTRELFF
DNA: TGTGCCAGCAGCTCAGCGGGGACGACCCGGGAGCTGTTTTTT

size: few
D: TRBD1
J: TRBJ2-5
V: TRBV6-6
CDR3: CASKIRQGDQYF
DNA: TGTGCCAGCAAAATACGACAGGGGGACCAGTACTTC

size: NA
D: NA
J: TRBJ1-2
V: TRBV12-3/TRBV12-4
CDR3: CASSTLRGAIYGYTF
DNA: TGTGCCAGCAGTACCCTCCGGGGTGCAATCTATGGCTACACCTTC

size: many
D: TRBD2
J: TRBJ2-3
V: TRBV20-1
CDR3: CSAIPSGGEVLADTQYF
DNA: TGCAGTGCGATCCCTAGCGGGGGGGAAGTTTTGGCAGATACGCAGTATTTT

size: few
D: NA
J: TRBJ1-1
V: TRBV10-3
CDR3: CAIRGGQNTEAFF
DNA: TGTGCCATCAGGGGGGGCCAGAACACTGAAGCTTTCTTT

size: NA
D: TRBD1
J: TRBJ1-1
V: TRBV9
CDR3: CASSGRWTGGYTEAFF
DNA: TGTGCCAGCAGCGGACGATGGACAGGGGGATACACTGAAGCTTTCTTT

size: many
D: TRBD2
J: TRBJ2-5
V: TRBV29-1
CDR3: CSVEGGSPQETQYF
DNA: TGCAGCGTTGAGGGGGGGTCCCCCCAAGAGACCCAGTACTTC

size: many
D: NA
J: TRBJ2-7
V: TRBV29-1
CDR3: CSARDPQDEQYF
DNA: TGCAGTGCTCGGGACCCCCAGGATGAGCAGTACTTC

size: NA
D: NA
J: TRBJ1-1
V: TRBV25-1
CDR3: CASSGGIGVTTEAFF
DNA: TGTGCCAGCAGTGGAGGGATTGGGGTGACCACTGAAGCTTTCTTT

size: many
D: NA
J: TRBJ1-1
V: TRBV29-1
CDR3: CSVALSDRYTEAFF
DNA: TGCAGCGTTGCGCTGTCGGACCGGTACACTGAAGCTTTCTTT

size: many
D: TRBD1
J: TRBJ1-1
V: TRBV5-6
CDR3: CASSLDLGQGTEAFF
DNA: TGTGCCAGCAGCTTGGACCTGGGACAGGGCACTGAAGCTTTCTTT

size: few
D: NA
J: TRBJ2-7
V: TRBV25-1
CDR3: CASSEARDPREQYF
DNA: TGTGCCAGCAGTGAGGCCAGGGACCCTAGGGAGCAGTACTTC

size: few
D: TRBD1
J: TRBJ1-1
V: TRBV12-3/TRBV12-4
CDR3: CASSPRQGGHTEAFF
DNA: TGTGCCAGCAGTCCAAGACAGGGGGGGCACACTGAAGCTTTCTTT

size: many
D: TRBD2
J: TRBJ2-1
V: TRBV6-5
CDR3: CASSYSMSLAGGHSYNEQFF
DNA: TGTGCCAGCAGTTACTCGATGTCACTAGCGGGGGGCCACTCCTACAATGAGCAGTTCTTC

size: few
D: NA
J: TRBJ2-7
V: TRBV12-3/TRBV12-4
CDR3: CASSFASSSYEQYF
DNA: TGTGCCAGCAGTTTTGCAAGTAGCTCCTACGAGCAGTACTTC

size: NA
D: NA
J: TRBJ2-1
V: TRBV28
CDR3: CASTSPLSYNEQFF
DNA: TGTGCCAGCACCTCCCCGCTCTCCTACAATGAGCAGTTCTTC

size: few
D: NA
J: TRBJ1-3
V: TRBV5-4
CDR3: CASSLGASFSGNTIYF
DNA: TGTGCCAGCAGCTTAGGTGCCTCCTTCTCTGGAAACACCATATATTTT

size: many
D: NA
J: TRBJ1-1
V: TRBV7-7
CDR3: CASSLGTASEAFF
DNA: TGTGCTAGCAGCTTAGGTACGGCCAGTGAAGCTTTCTTT

size: many
D: NA
J: TRBJ1-5
V: TRBV4-3
CDR3: CASSLTPYSNQPQHF
DNA: TGCGCCAGCAGCCTGACTCCTTATAGCAATCAGCCCCAGCATTTT